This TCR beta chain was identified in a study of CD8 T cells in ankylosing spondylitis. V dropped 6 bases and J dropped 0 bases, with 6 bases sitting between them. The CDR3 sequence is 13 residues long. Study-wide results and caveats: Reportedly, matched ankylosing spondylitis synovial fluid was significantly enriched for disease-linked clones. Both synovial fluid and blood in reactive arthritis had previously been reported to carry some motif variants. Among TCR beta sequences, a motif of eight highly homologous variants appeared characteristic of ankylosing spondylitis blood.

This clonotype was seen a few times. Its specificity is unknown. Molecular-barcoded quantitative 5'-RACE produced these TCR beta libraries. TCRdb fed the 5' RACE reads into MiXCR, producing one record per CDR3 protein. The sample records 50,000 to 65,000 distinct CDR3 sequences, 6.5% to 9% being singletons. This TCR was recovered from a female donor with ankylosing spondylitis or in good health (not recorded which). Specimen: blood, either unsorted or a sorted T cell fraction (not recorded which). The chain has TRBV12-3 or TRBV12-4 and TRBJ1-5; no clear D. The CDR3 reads CASRVLSNQPQHF. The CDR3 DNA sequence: TGTGCCAGCAGAGTGCTTAGCAATCAGCCCCAGCATTTT.